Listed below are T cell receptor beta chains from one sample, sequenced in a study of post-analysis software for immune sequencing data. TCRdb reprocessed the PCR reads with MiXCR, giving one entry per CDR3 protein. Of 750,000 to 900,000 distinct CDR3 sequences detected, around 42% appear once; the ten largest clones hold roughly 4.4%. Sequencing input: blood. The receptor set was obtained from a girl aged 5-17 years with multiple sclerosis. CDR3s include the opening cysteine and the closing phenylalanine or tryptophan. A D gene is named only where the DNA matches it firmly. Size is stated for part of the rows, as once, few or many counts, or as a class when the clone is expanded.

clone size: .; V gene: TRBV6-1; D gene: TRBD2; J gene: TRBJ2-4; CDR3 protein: CASRPAGGVKNIQYF; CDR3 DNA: TGTGCCAGCAGGCCAGCGGGAGGGGTCAAAAACATTCAGTACTTC
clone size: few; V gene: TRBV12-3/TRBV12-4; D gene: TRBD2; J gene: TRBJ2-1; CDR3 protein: CASSRSSGIYNEQFF; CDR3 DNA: TGTGCCAGCAGCCGAAGTAGCGGGATCTACAATGAGCAGTTCTTC
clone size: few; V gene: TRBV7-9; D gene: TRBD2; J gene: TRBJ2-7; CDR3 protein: CASSHVSSGSYEQYF; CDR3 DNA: TGTGCCAGCAGCCACGTTTCTAGCGGGAGTTACGAGCAGTACTTC
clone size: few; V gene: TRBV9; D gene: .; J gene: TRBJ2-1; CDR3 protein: CASSPKVSLNEQFF; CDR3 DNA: TGTGCCAGCAGCCCCAAGGTTTCCCTCAATGAGCAGTTCTTC
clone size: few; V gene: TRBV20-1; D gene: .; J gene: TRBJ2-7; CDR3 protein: CSAPLLGGPYEQYF; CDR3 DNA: TGCAGTGCCCCCCTACTCGGGGGACCCTACGAGCAGTACTTC
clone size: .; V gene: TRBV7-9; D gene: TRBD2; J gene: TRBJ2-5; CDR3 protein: CASSSEGLAGYQTQYF; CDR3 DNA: TGTGCCAGCAGCTCAGAAGGACTAGCGGGTTATCAGACCCAGTACTTC
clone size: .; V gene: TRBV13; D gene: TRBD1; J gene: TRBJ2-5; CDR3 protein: CASSILGTGEETQYF; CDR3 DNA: TGTGCCAGCAGCATTCTCGGGACAGGGGAAGAGACCCAGTACTTC
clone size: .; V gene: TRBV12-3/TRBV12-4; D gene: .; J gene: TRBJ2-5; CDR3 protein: CASSFSAGTETQYF; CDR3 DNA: TGTGCCAGCAGTTTTTCGGCAGGGACAGAGACCCAGTACTTC
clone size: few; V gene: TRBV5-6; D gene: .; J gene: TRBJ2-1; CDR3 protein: CASSLSGLSSYNEQFF; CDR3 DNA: TGTGCCAGCAGCTTGAGTGGGCTTAGCTCCTACAATGAGCAGTTCTTC
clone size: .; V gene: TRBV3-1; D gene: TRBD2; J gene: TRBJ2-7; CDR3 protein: CASSRGGPPSEQYF; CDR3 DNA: TGTGCCAGCAGCCGGGGGGGACCCCCTTCCGAGCAGTACTTC
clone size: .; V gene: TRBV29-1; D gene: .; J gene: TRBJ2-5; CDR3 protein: CSVEDTKWTAQETQYF; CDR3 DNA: TGCAGCGTTGAAGATACGAAGTGGACAGCTCAAGAGACCCAGTACTTC
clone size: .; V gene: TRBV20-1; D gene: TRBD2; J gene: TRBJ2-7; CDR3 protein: CSARRASGPSGEQYF; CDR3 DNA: TGCAGTGCTAGAAGGGCTAGCGGGCCCAGCGGCGAGCAGTACTTC
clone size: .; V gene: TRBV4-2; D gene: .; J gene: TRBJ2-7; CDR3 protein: CASSQGSETSYYEQYF; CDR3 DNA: TGTGCCAGCAGCCAAGGGTCCGAGACTAGTTATTACGAGCAGTACTTC
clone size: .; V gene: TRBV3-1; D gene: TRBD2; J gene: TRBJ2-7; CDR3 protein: CASSQGRDYQQYF; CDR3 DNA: TGTGCCAGCAGCCAGGGAAGGGACTATCAGCAGTACTTC
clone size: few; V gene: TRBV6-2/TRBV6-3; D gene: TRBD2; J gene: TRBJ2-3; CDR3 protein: CASSWSGSFADTQYF; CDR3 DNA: TGTGCCAGCAGTTGGAGCGGGAGTTTCGCAGATACGCAGTATTTT
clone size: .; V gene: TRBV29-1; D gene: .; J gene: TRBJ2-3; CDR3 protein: CSVALLTDTQYF; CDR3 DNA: TGCAGCGTGGCACTACTCACAGATACGCAGTATTTT
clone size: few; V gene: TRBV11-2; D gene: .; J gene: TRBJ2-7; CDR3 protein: CASSSDRAYPREQYF; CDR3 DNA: TGTGCCAGCAGCTCGGACAGAGCGTATCCTCGCGAGCAGTACTTC
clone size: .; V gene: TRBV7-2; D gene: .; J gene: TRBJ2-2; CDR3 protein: CASSLEGIGTGELFF; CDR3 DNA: TGTGCCAGCAGCTTAGAGGGCATAGGAACCGGGGAGCTGTTTTTT
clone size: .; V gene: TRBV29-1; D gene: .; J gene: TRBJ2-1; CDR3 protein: CSVGAWEQFF; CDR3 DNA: TGCAGCGTTGGGGCCTGGGAGCAGTTCTTC
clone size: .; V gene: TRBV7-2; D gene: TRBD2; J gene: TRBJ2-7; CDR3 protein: CASSFTSGRTYEQYF; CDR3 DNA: TGTGCCAGCAGCTTCACTAGCGGGAGAACGTACGAGCAGTACTTC
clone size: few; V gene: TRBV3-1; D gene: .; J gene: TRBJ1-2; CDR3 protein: CASSQAAGSNYGYTF; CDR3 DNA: TGTGCCAGCAGCCAAGCGGCAGGGAGTAACTATGGCTACACCTTC
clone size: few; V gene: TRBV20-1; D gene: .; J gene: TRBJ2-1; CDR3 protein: CSARDGAAGPYNEQFF; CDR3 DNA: TGCAGTGCTAGAGATGGGGCAGCGGGTCCCTACAATGAGCAGTTCTTC
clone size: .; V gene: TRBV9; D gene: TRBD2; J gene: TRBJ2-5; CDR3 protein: CASSGTPGLPNNEQYF; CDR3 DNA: TGCGCCAGCAGCGGGACCCCGGGACTCCCTAACAATGAGCAGTACTTC
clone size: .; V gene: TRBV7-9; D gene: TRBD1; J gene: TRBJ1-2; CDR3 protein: CATFTGGAVGGYTF; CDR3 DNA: TGTGCCACCTTTACAGGGGGCGCGGTAGGAGGCTACACCTTC
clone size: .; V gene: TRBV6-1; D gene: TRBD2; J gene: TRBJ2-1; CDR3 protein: CASSDTSGRAREQFF; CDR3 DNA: TGTGCCAGCAGTGATACTAGCGGGAGGGCCAGGGAGCAGTTCTTC
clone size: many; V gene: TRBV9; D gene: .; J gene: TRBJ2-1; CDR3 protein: CASSVAALNNEQFF; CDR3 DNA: TGTGCCAGCAGCGTAGCAGCTCTCAACAATGAGCAGTTCTTC
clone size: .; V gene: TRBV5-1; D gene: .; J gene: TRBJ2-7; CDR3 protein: CASSLAGHPTSYEQYF; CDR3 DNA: TGCGCCAGCAGCTTGGCGGGACACCCGACCTCCTACGAGCAGTACTTC
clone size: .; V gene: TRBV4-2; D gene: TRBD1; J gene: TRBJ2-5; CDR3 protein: CASSQGDRQETQYF; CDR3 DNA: TGTGCCAGCAGCCAGGGGGACAGGCAAGAGACCCAGTACTTC
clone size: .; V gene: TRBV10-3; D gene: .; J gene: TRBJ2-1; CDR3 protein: CAISDIGGNNEQFF; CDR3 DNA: TGTGCCATCAGTGACATAGGGGGGAACAATGAGCAGTTCTTC
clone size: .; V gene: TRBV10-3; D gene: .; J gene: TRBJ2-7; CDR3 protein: CAISGEVYEQYF; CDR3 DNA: TGTGCCATCAGTGGGGAGGTATACGAGCAGTACTTC
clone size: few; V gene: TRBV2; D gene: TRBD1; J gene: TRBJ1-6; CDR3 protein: CARQGVRNSPLHF; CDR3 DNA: TGTGCCAGACAGGGGGTCCGAAATTCACCCCTCCACTTT
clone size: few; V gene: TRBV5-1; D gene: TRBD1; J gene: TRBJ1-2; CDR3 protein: CASSFGRLDRGGYGYTF; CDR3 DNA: TGCGCCAGCAGCTTCGGGCGCTTGGACAGGGGAGGCTATGGCTACACCTTC
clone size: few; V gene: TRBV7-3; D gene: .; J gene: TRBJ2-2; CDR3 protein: CASSLVGNTGELFF; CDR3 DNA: TGTGCCAGCAGCTTGGTCGGGAACACCGGGGAGCTGTTTTTT
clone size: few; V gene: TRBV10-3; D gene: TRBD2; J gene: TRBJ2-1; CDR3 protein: CAIGLAADNEQFF; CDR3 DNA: TGTGCCATAGGACTAGCCGCAGACAATGAGCAGTTCTTC
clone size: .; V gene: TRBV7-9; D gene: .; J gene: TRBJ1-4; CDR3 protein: CASRPGQTNEKLFF; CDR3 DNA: TGTGCCAGCAGACCTGGACAGACCAATGAAAAACTGTTTTTT
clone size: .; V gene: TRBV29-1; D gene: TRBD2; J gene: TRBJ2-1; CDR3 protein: CSQTSGARYNEQFF; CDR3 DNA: TGCAGCCAGACTAGCGGGGCCCGATACAATGAGCAGTTCTTC
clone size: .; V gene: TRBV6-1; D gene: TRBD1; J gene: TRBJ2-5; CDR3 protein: CASRTSGGWETQYF; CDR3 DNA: TGTGCCAGCAGAACTTCAGGGGGCTGGGAGACCCAGTACTTC
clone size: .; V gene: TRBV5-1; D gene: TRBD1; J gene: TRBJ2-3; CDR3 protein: CTSSAGTGASDTQYF; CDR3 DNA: TGCACCAGCAGCGCCGGGACAGGGGCCTCAGATACGCAGTATTTT
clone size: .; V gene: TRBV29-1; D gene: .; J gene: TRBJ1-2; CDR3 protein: CSVERATDYGYTF; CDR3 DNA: TGCAGCGTTGAACGAGCGACGGATTATGGCTACACCTTC
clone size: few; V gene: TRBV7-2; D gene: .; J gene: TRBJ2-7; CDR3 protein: CASSFDRPERGEQYF; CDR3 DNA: TGTGCCAGCAGCTTCGATCGACCCGAACGGGGCGAGCAGTACTTC
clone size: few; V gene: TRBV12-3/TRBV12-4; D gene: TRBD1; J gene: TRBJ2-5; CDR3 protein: CASSFSQLPGQGARETQYF; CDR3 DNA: TGTGCCAGCAGTTTTTCCCAACTTCCGGGACAGGGGGCCCGGGAGACCCAGTACTTC
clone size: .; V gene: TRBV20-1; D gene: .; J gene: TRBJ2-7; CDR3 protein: CSALRDPGDEQYF; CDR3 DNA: TGCAGTGCTTTGAGGGACCCAGGGGATGAGCAGTACTTC
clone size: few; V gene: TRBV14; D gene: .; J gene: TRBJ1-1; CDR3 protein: CASSQDVGGIHTEAFF; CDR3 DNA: TGTGCCAGCAGCCAAGATGTGGGAGGGATCCACACTGAAGCTTTCTTT
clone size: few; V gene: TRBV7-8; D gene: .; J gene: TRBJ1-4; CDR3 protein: CASSPAEKLFF; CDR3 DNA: TGTGCCAGCAGCCCAGCCGAAAAACTGTTTTTT
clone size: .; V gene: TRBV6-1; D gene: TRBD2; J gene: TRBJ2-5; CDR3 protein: CASSGGLAGVSETQYF; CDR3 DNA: TGTGCCAGCAGTGGTGGACTAGCGGGAGTGTCAGAGACCCAGTACTTC
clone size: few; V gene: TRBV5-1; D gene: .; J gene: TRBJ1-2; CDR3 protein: CASRGVSGASSIGGYTF; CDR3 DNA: TGCGCCAGCAGGGGGGTATCGGGGGCGTCTTCTATCGGTGGCTACACCTTC
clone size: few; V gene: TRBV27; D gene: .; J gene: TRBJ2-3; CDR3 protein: CASPRTAFPTDTQYF; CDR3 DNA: TGTGCCAGTCCAAGAACGGCATTCCCCACAGATACGCAGTATTTT
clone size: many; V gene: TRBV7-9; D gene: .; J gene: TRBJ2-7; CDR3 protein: CASSLSPWRAAKGAYEQYF; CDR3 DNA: TGTGCCAGCAGCTTATCCCCGTGGCGTGCGGCCAAGGGGGCCTACGAGCAGTACTTC
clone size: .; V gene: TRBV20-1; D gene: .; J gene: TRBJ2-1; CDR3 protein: CSGGGGGPYNEQFF; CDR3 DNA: TGCAGTGGGGGGGGCGGGGGACCCTACAATGAGCAGTTCTTC
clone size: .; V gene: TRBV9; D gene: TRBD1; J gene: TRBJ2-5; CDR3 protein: CASSVKQGAGETQYF; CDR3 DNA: TGTGCCAGCAGCGTAAAACAGGGGGCGGGGGAGACCCAGTACTTC
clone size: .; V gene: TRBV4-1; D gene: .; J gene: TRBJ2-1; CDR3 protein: CASSGHRDEQFF; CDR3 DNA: TGCGCCAGCAGCGGGCACAGGGATGAGCAGTTCTTC